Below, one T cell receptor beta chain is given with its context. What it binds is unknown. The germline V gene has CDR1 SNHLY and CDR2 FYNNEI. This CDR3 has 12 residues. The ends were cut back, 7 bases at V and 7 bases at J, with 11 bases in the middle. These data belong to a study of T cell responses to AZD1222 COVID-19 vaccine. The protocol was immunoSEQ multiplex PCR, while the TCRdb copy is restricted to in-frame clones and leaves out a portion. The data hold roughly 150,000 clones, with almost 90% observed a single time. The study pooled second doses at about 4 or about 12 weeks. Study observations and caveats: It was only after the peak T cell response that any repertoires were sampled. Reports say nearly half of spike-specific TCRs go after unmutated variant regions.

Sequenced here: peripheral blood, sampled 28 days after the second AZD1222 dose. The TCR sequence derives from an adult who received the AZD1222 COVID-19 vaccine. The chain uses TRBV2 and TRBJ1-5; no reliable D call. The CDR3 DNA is TGTGCCAGCAATCTAGCGCGACAGCCCCAGCATTTT. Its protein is CASNLARQPQHF.